The 19 T cell receptor beta chains below come from one sample, sequenced in a study of T cell responses to AZD1222 COVID-19 vaccine. The method was immunoSEQ multiplex PCR; TCRdb's version includes in-frame clones alone and lacks a portion of them. The profile shows around 150,000 clones, 80% to 95% of them singletons. Sequenced material: peripheral blood, taken 28 days after the second AZD1222 dose. The receptors shown here come from an adult who received the AZD1222 COVID-19 vaccine.

The chain has TRBV10-2 and TRBJ2-2; the match to TRBD2 covers 13 bases. The length of the CDR3 is 18 residues. Germline CDR1 is WSHSY and CDR2 is SAAADI. Trimming cost V 6 bases and J 5 bases; bases outside gene matches: 12. As DNA, the CDR3 is TGCGCCAGCAGAGACACTAGCGGGAGGGCCCCTAGAACCGGGGAGCTGTTTTTT. Translated, it gives CASRDTSGRAPRTGELFF.

V is TRBV5-1 and J is TRBJ2-3; D is unclear. Germline V CDR1 and CDR2: SGHRS, YFSETQ. V gave up 2 bases and J gave up 1 base, with 14 bases separating them. The CDR3 loop spans 16 amino acids. DNA for the CDR3: TGCGCCAGCAGCTTCCCTCCGGAGAGTGGCACAGATACGCAGTATTTT. Its translation: CASSFPPESGTDTQYF.

This rearrangement joins TRBV7-9 to TRBJ2-1; 9 bases align to TRBD1. The V gene end was trimmed by 11 bases and the J gene end by 4 bases; junction bases not matched to a gene: 21. Germline V CDR1 and CDR2: SEHNR, FQNEAQ (reference sequence). The CDR3 consists of 18 residues. The CDR3: CAALGEQGAAWGYNEQFF. The CDR3, as DNA: TGTGCCGCTCTTGGAGAACAGGGGGCGGCCTGGGGTTACAATGAGCAGTTCTTC.

This rearrangement joins TRBV2 to TRBJ1-5; 7 bases agree with TRBD1. The CDR3 contains 13 residues. The junction had 2 bases not matched to a gene; V was cut back by 6 bases and J by 3 bases. The germline V gene has CDR1 SNHLY and CDR2 FYNNEI. CDR3 nucleotides: TGTGCCAGCAGAGGGGGCCCCAATCAGCCCCAGCATTTT. Its protein is CASRGGPNQPQHF.

J is TRBJ1-5 and V is TRBV5-1, with a tentative D call TRBD1 (5 bases). The CDR3 runs to 14 residues. Germline assignment: CDR1 SGHRS and CDR2 YFSETQ. Trimming left V 1 base short and J 3 bases short, with 8 bases between. The CDR3 loop reads CASSLTGFNQPQHF. The CDR3 nucleotides are TGCGCCAGCAGCTTGACAGGTTTCAATCAGCCCCAGCATTTT.

V usage is TRBV27 and J usage is TRBJ1-2; 12 nucleotides align to TRBD1. Germline assignment: CDR1 MNHEY and CDR2 SMNVEV (reference sequence). Unmatched junction bases numbered 5, after V lost 2 bases and J lost 7 bases. This CDR3 region has 15 residues. The CDR3 here is CASSLRGTGGSGYTF. DNA of the CDR3: TGTGCCAGCAGTTTACGCGGGACAGGGGGCAGTGGCTACACCTTC.

The chain carries TRBV27 and TRBJ2-1; D remains ambiguous. CDR3 size: 15 residues. V was shortened by 5 bases and J by 7 bases, with 18 bases between the two germline ends. The germline CDR1 and CDR2 sequences are MNHEY and SMNVEV (reference sequence). CDR3 residues: CASSLFPMARNEQFF. For the CDR3, the DNA is TGTGCCAGCAGTCTATTCCCGATGGCCCGTAATGAGCAGTTCTTC.

CDR3 sequence reads: CARSQGPLVAGTVKGNEQFF. In DNA form, the CDR3 reads TGTGCCAGAAGCCAGGGCCCCCTGGTAGCGGGGACTGTTAAAGGCAATGAGCAGTTCTTC. The chain carries TRBV7-5 and TRBJ2-1; TRBD2, the table's D call, lacks a check against the DNA. TRBV7-5 is a pseudogene locus. There are 20 residues in the CDR3.

This chain connects TRBV15 to TRBJ1-5; the D is unclear. CDR3 length equals 14 residues. CDR1 and CDR2 (germline): LNHNV, YYDKDF (reference sequence). Trimming cost V 1 base and J 1 base, with 5 bases left between them. CDR3 coding DNA: TGTGCCACCAGCAGAGCGGAAAGCAATCAGCCCCAGCATTTT. Translating it yields CATSRAESNQPQHF. Variable domain in full (rest from reference TRBV15 and TRBJ1-5): DAMVIQNPRYQVTQFGKPVTLSCSQTLNHNVMYWYQQKSSQAPKLLFHYYDKDFNNEADTPDNFQSRRPNTSFCFLDIRSPGLGDTAMYLCATSRAESNQPQHFGDGTRLSIL.

V gene TRBV19 combines with J gene TRBJ2-1; 7 nucleotides match TRBD2. The CDR3 contains 14 residues. Germline loops: CDR1 LNHDA, CDR2 SQIVND (reference sequence). V gave up 5 bases and J gave up 4 bases; unmatched junction bases: 5. CDR3 amino acids: CASSAASGYNEQFF. The DNA of the CDR3 is TGTGCCAGTAGTGCTGCTAGCGGATACAATGAGCAGTTCTTC.

This chain joins TRBV6-6 and TRBJ1-3; TRBD1 matches at 7 bases. V lost 2 bases, J lost 0 bases, and 4 bases stayed unmatched. Germline CDR1 MNHNY, CDR2 SVGAGI (reference sequence). The CDR3 is made up of 16 amino acids. The CDR3 loop is CASSYLEGASGNTIYF. In nucleotides, the CDR3 is TGTGCCAGCAGTTACCTGGAGGGGGCCTCTGGAAACACCATATATTTT.

CDR3 region: CASRIRGRANTEAFF. The CDR3 nucleotides read TGTGCCAGCAGAATCAGGGGTCGGGCGAACACTGAAGCTTTCTTT. The genes are TRBV28 and TRBJ1-1; D is possibly TRBD1 (6 bases). The germline gives CDR1 MDHEN, CDR2 SYDVKM. Trimming removed 6 bases from V and 1 base from J, with 15 bases in between. CDR3 length: 15 residues. The full variable domain, its missing parts supplied by reference TRBV28 and TRBJ1-1, is DVKVTQSSRYLVKRTGEKVFLECVQDMDHENMFWYRQDPGLGLRLIYFSYDVKMKEKGDIPEGYSVSREKKERFSLILESASTNQTSMYLCASRIRGRANTEAFFGQGTRLTVV.

The rearrangement links TRBV19 to TRBJ2-7; D is unresolved. This CDR3 has 14 amino acids. The V gene lost 1 base and the J gene lost 0 bases, with 7 bases spanning the gap. Germline loops: CDR1 LNHDA, CDR2 SQIVND (reference sequence). The chain's CDR3 is CASSIVLLSYEQYF. The CDR3, as DNA: TGTGCCAGTAGTATAGTTCTCCTCTCCTACGAGCAGTACTTC.

This clone was found once. The V call is TRBV18, the J call TRBJ1-5; a weak D match, TRBD1 (5 bases). Looked up from germline, CDR1 is KGHSH and CDR2 is LQKENI. V was clipped by 6 bases and J by 1 base, with 16 bases between them. CDR3 length equals 16 residues. The CDR3 is CASSPTNPGSNQPQHF. CDR3 sequence (DNA): TGTGCCAGCTCCCCAACAAACCCAGGGAGCAATCAGCCCCAGCATTTT.

CDR3 residues: CASSEFTGQVPYEQYF. In nucleotides, the CDR3 is TGTGCCAGCAGTGAATTCACCGGACAGGTCCCATACGAGCAGTACTTC. The chain carries TRBV6-1 and TRBJ2-7, with TRBD1 matching over 7 bases. Germline values: CDR1 MNHNS, CDR2 SASEGT. After removal of 2 bases from V and 4 bases from J, the junction contained 11 bases not matched to a gene. The CDR3 totals 16 residues.

The chain employs TRBV20-1 and TRBJ1-1; D is unresolved. The V end was cut by 0 bases, the J end by 10 bases, with 6 bases between. The CDR3 is made up of 10 amino acids. Germline lookup yields CDR1 DFQATT and CDR2 SNEGSKA (reference sequence). The CDR3 nucleotides are TGCAGTGCTAGAGATCAACGAGCTTTCTTT. The encoded protein is CSARDQRAFF.

The genes are TRBV7-3 and TRBJ2-1; 9 nucleotides agree with TRBD2. V shed 3 bases and J 1 base; nucleotides not matched to a gene: 10. The CDR3 consists of 18 residues. The germline CDR1 and CDR2 sequences are SGHTA and FQGTGA. CDR3 residues: CASSFLHSGRASYNEQFF. CDR3 DNA sequence: TGTGCCAGCAGCTTTCTCCATAGCGGGAGAGCTTCCTACAATGAGCAGTTCTTC.

This chain joins TRBV6-5 and TRBJ2-7; D is ambiguous. The CDR3 spans 13 residues. Germline loops: CDR1 MNHEY, CDR2 SVGAGI. V lost 6 bases to trimming and J lost 5 bases, with 14 bases between them. The CDR3 bases are TGTGCCAGCAGATCGGACCTGCTGGACGAGCAGTACTTC. Translated: CASRSDLLDEQYF.

The chain joins TRBV6-5 to TRBJ1-3; D might be TRBD1 (5 bases). The length of the CDR3 is 15 residues. V dropped 2 bases and J dropped 0 bases, with 8 bases sitting between them. The germline CDR1 and CDR2 sequences are MNHEY and SVGAGI. CDR3 sequence: CASSYRGDSGNTIYF. CDR3 DNA sequence: TGTGCCAGCAGTTACAGGGGAGACTCTGGAAACACCATATATTTT.